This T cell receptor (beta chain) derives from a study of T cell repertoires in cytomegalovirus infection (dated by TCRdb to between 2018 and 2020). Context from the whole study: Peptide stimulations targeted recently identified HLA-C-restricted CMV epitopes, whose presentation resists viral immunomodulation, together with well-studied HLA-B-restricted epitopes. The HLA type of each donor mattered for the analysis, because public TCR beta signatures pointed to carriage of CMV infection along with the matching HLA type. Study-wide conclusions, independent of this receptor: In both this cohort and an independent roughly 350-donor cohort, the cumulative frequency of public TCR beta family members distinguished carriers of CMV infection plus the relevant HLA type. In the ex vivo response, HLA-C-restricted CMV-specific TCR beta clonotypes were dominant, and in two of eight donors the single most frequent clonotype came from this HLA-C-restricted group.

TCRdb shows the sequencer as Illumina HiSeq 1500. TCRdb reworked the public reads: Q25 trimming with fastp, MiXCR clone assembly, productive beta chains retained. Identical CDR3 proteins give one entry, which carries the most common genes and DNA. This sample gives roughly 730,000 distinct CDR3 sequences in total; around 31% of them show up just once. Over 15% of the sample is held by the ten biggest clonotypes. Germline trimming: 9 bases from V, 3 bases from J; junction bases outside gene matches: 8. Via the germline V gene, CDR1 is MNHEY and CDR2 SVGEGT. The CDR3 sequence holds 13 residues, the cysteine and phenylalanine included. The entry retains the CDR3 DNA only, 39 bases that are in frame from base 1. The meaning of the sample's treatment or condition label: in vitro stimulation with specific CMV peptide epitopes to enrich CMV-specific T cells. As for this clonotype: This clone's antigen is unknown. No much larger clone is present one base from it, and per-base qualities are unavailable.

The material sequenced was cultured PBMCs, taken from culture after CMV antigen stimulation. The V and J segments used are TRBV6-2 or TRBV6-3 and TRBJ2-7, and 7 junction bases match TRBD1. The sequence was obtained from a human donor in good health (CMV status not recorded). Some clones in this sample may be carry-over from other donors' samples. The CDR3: CARSRDRVYEQYF. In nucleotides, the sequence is TGTGCCAGATCACGGGACAGAGTCTACGAGCAGTACTTC.